The clone carrying this T cell receptor beta chain was seen a single time. This entry is derived from a study of blood T cell repertoires in COVID-19. In the study overall: Acute and convalescent COVID-19 samples came from the United States, Italy and Spain. The analysed material was cDNA or gDNA that came from T cells, B-cell-depleted T cells, or PBMCs.

Trimming removed 0 bases at V and 1 base at J, with 13 bases between. The CDR3 has 17 amino acids. The germline gives CDR1 LGHNA, CDR2 YSLEER. Per the study methods: Estimation of nucleated cell counts relied on the amplification of reference gene primers. Using immunoSEQ multiplex PCR, the repertoire was profiled, and TCRdb retains in-frame clones only, with some absent. That table supplies the V and J calls and clone size; D and trimming were determined from the DNA. This table holds some 110,000 clones, about four fifths found once. This sequence originates from a woman in her sixties or seventies with acute or convalescent COVID-19. The chain carries TRBV4-3 and TRBJ1-3; a possible D gene is TRBD1 (6 bases). The sample consisted of peripheral blood. The CDR3 loop is CASSQDYGQQSGNTIYF. CDR3 nucleotides: TGCGCCAGCAGCCAAGATTACGGACAGCAATCTGGAAACACCATATATTTT.